This T cell receptor (beta chain) derives from a study of siplizumab effects on memory and regulatory T cells. Only in-frame clones appear in the TCRdb table, and some are missing; sequencing was by immunoSEQ multiplex PCR. In the table there are around 100,000 clones, approximately 95% of which are singletons. Germline CDR1 SGHAT, CDR2 FQDESV (reference sequence). This CDR3 is built from 16 residues. V lost 0 bases and J lost 0, with 11 bases in between. Sequencing was done on a sample of non-Treg CD4+ T cells sorted from blood. J is TRBJ2-5 and V is TRBV11-1; D is perhaps TRBD2 (6 bases). This TCR came from a human donor in good health. As DNA, the CDR3 is TGTGCCAGCAGCTTAGCCGGCGGGACGTACCAAGAGACCCAGTACTTC. It encodes CASSLAGGTYQETQYF.